This T cell receptor (beta chain) was captured in a study of T cells expressing NK-cell markers. On the study more broadly: Repertoire data for TCR beta were derived from sorted T cells (CD3+CD56+NKG2C+, CD3+CD56+NKG2C- and CD3+CD56-NKG2C+). Notes on the study in general: Whether the expanded NKG2C+ T cell clones recognized HCMV remained unclear. A handful of donors showed these clonotypes also leading the CD3+CD56-NKG2C+ fraction. More than 5 donors showed dominant NKG2C+ clonotypes comprising roughly 1.0-7.0% of their CD8+ T cells.

After re-calling the 5' RACE reads, TCRdb lists one entry per CDR3 protein, DNA absent. The table for this sample gives a few hundred thousand distinct CDR3 sequences. Germline V lookup: CDR1 MNHNS, CDR2 SASEGT. This CDR3 contains 15 residues. Concerning this clonotype: Its antigen remains unknown.

Sequenced sample: blood T cells: a sorted CD56 or NKG2C T cell subset, CD4+ or CD8+ T cells, or bulk PBMC T cells (not recorded which). This clonotype was obtained from a man aged 18 to 30 in good health. The chain couples TRBV6-1 to TRBJ2-1; the TCRdb call, TRBD2, lacks DNA for checking. The CDR3 loop reads CASSTPGLAGYEQFF.